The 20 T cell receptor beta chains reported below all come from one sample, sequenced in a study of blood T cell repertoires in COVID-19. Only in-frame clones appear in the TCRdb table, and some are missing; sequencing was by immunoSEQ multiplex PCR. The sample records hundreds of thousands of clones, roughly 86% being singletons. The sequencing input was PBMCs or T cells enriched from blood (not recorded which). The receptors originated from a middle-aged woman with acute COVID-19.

The CDR3 bases are TGTGCCAGCGGGGGGGGCAGACGCTATGGCTACACCTTC. Translated, it gives CASGGGRRYGYTF. V usage is TRBV12-3 or TRBV12-4 and J usage is TRBJ1-2; possible D gene TRBD1, 6 bases. The CDR3 has 13 residues. Trimming removed 8 bases from V and 4 bases from J, with 14 bases in between.

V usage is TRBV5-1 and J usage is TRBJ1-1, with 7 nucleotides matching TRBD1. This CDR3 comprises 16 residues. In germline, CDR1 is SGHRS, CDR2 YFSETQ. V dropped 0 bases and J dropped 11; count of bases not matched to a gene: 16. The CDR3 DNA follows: TGCGCCAGCAGCTTGGAGGGACCGACAGGGTCGATCGGCGCTTTCTTT. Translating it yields CASSLEGPTGSIGAFF.

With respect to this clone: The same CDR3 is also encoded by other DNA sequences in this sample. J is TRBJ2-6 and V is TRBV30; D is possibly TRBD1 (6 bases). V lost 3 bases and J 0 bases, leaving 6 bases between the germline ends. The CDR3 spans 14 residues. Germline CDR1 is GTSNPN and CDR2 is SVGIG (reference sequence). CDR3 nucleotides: TGTGCCTGGAGAGGGGGCTCTGGGGCCAACGTCCTGACTTTC. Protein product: CAWRGGSGANVLTF.

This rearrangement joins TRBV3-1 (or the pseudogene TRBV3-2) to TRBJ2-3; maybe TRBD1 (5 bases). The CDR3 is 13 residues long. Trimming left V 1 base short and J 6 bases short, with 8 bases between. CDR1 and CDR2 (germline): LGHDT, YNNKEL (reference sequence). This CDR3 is CASSQGRQDTQYF. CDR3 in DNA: TGTGCCAGCAGCCAAGGGCGACAGGATACGCAGTATTTT.

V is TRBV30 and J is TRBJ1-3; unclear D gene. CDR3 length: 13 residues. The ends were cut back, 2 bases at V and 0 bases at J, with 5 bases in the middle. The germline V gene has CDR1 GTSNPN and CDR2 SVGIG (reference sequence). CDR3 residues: CAWSSLSGNTIYF. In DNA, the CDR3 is TGTGCCTGGAGTAGCCTCTCTGGAAACACCATATATTTT. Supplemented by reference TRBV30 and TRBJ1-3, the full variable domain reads SQTIHQWPATLVQPVGSPLSLECTVEGTSNPNLYWYRQAAGRGLQLLFYSVGIGQISSEVPQNLSASRPQDRQFILSSKKLLLSDSGFYLCAWSSLSGNTIYFGEGSWLTVV.

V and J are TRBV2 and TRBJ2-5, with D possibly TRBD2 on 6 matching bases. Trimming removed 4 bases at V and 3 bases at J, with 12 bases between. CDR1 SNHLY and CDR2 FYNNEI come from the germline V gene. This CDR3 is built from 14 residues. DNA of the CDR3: TGTGCCAGCAGTGGCGGGACTCACAAAGAGACCCAGTACTTC. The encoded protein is CASSGGTHKETQYF.

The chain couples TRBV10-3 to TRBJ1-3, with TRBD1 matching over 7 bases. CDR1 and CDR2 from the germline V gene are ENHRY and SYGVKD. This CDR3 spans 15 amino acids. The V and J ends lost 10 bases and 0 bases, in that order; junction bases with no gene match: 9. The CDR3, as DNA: TGTGCCACCACAGGGGCCGCAAGCTCTGGAAACACCATATATTTT. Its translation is CATTGAASSGNTIYF.

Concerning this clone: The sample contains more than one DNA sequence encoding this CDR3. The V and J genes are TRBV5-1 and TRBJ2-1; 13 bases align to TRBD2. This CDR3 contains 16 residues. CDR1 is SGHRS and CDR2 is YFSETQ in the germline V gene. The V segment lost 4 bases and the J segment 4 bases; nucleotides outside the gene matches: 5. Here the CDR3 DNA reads TGCGCCAGCAGCCTAACTAGCGGGGGGGCGTACAATGAGCAGTTCTTC. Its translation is CASSLTSGGAYNEQFF.

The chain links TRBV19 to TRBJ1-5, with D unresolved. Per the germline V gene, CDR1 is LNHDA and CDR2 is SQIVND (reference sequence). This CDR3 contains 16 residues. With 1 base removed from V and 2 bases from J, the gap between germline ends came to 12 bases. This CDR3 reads CASSIGNRFRNQPQHF. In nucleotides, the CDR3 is TGTGCCAGTAGTATAGGCAACAGATTTCGCAATCAGCCCCAGCATTTT.

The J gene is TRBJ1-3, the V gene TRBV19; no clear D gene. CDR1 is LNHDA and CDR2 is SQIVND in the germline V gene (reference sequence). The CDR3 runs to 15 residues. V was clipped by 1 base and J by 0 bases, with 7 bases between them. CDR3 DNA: TGTGCCAGTAGTATAGGCAGCGGCTCTGGAAACACCATATATTTT. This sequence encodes CASSIGSGSGNTIYF.

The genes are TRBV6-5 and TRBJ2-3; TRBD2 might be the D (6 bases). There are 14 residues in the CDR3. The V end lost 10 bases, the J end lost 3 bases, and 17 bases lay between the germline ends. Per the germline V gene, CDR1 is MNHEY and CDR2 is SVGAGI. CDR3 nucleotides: TGTGCCATCTCGGCGGGGAGTGCGACAGATACGCAGTATTTT. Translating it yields CAISAGSATDTQYF.

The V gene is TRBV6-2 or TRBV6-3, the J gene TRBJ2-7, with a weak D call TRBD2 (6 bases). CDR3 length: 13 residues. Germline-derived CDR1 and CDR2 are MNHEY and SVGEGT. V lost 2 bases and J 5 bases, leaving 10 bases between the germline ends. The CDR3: CASSYRPGDEQYF. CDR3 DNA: TGTGCCAGCAGTTACCGACCGGGAGACGAGCAGTACTTC.

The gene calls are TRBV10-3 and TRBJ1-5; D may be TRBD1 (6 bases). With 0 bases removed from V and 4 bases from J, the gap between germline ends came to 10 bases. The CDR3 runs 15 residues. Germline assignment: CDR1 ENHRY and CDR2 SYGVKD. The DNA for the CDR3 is TGTGCCATCAGTGAGTCAGGACAGTCAAATCAGCCCCAGCATTTT. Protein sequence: CAISESGQSNQPQHF.

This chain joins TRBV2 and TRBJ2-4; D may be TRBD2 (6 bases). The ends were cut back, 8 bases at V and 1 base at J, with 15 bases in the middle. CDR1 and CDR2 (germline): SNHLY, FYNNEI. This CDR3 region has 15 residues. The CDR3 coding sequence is TGTGCCAGCGAACCGGGTCGGGGGGCCAAAAACATTCAGTACTTC. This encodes CASEPGRGAKNIQYF.

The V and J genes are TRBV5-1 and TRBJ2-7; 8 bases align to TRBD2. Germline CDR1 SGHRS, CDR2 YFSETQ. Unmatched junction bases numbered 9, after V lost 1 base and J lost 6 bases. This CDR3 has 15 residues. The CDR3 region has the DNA TGCGCCAGCAGCTTGTCTGGTAGCGGGGCCGGCGAGCAGTACTTC. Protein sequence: CASSLSGSGAGEQYF.

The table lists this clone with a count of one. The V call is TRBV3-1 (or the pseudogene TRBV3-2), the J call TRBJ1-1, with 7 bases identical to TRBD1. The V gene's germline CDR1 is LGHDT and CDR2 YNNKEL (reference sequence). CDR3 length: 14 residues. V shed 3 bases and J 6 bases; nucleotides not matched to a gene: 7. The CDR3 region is CASSQASGTAEAFF. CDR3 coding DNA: TGTGCCAGCAGCCAGGCATCCGGGACAGCTGAAGCTTTCTTT.

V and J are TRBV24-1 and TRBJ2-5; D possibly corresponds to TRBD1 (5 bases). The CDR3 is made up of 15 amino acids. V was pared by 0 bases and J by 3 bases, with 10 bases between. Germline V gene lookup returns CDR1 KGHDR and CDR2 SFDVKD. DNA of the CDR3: TGTGCCACCAGTGATTTGCGGTCAGGGAAAGAGACCCAGTACTTC. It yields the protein CATSDLRSGKETQYF.

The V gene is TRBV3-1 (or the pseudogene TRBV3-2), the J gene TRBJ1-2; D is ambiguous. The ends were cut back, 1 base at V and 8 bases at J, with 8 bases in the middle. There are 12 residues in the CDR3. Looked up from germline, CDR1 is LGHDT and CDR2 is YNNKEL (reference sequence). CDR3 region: CASSQGPKGYTF. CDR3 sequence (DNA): TGTGCCAGCAGCCAAGGCCCTAAGGGCTACACCTTC.

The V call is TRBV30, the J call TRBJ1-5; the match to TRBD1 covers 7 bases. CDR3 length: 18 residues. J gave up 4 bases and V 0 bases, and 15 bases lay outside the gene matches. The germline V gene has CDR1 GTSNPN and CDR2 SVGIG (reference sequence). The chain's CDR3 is CAWSVTPWDRGGNQPQHF. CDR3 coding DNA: TGTGCCTGGAGTGTCACTCCGTGGGACAGAGGAGGGAATCAGCCCCAGCATTTT.

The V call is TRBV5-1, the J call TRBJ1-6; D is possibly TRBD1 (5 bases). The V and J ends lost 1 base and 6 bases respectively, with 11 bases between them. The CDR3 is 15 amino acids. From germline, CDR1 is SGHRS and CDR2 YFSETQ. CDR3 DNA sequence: TGCGCCAGCAGCTTGTGGGGGGGAGGTAATTCACCCCTCCACTTT. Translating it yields CASSLWGGGNSPLHF.